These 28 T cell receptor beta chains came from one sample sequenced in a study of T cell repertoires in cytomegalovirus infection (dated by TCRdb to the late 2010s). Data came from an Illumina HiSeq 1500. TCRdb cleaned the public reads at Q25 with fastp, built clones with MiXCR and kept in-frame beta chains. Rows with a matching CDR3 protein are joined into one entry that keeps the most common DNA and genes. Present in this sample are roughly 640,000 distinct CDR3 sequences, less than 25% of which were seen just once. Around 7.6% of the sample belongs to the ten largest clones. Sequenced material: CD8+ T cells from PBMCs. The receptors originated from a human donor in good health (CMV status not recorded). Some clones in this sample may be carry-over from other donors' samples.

CDR3 sequence: CASSHYTGSGNEKLFF. In nucleotides, the CDR3 is TGTGCCAGCAGCCACTATACAGGGTCCGGGAATGAAAAACTGTTTTTT. V and J are TRBV14 and TRBJ1-4; D is perhaps TRBD1 (6 bases). Trimming took 3 bases from V and 5 from J, leaving 16 bases between them. The CDR3 is 16 amino acids. CDR1 SGHDN and CDR2 FVKESK come from the germline V gene.

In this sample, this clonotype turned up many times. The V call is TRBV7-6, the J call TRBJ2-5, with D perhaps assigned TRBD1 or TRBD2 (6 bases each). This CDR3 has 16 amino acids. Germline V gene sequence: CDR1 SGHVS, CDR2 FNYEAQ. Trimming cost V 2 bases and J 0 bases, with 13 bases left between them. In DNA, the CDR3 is TGTGCCAGCAGCTTAAATGGAGGGGGGTACCAAGAGACCCAGTACTTC. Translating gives CASSLNGGGYQETQYF.

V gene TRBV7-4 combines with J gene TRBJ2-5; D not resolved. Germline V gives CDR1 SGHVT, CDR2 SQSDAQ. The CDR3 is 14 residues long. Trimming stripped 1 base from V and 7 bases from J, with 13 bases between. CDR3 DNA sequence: TGTGCCAGCAGCTTAGTAGGCGGAACCGGGACCCAGTACTTC. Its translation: CASSLVGGTGTQYF.

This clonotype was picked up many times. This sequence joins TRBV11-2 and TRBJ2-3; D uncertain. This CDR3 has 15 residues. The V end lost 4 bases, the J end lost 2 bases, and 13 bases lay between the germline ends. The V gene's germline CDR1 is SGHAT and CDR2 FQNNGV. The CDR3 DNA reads TGTGCCAGCAGCTCCCGAAGGGCCCCCACAGATACGCAGTATTTT. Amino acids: CASSSRRAPTDTQYF.

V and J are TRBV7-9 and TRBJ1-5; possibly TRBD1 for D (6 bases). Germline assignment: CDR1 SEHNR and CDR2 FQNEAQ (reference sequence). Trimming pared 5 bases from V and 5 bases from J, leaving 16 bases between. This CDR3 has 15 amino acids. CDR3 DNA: TGTGCCAGCAGCCCACTCGGGGGGCGCGATCAGCCCCAGCATTTT. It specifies CASSPLGGRDQPQHF.

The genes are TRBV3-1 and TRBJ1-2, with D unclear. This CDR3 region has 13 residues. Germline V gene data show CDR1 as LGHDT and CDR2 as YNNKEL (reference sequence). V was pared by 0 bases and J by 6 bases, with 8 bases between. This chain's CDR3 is CASSQDLTDGYTF. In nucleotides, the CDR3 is TGTGCCAGCAGCCAAGATCTGACGGATGGCTACACCTTC.

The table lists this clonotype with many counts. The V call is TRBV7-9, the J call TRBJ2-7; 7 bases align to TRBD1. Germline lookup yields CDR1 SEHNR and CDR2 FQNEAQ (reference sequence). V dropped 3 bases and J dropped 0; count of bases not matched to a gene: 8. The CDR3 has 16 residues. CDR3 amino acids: CASSLASGGSSYEQYF. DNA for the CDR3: TGTGCCAGCAGCTTGGCGTCAGGGGGAAGCTCCTACGAGCAGTACTTC.

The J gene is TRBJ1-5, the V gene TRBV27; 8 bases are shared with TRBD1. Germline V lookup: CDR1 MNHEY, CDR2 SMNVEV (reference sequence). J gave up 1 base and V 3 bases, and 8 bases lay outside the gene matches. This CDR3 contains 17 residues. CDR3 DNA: TGTGCCAGCAGTTTCCGACAGGGGATAGCAAGCAATCAGCCCCAGCATTTT. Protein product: CASSFRQGIASNQPQHF.

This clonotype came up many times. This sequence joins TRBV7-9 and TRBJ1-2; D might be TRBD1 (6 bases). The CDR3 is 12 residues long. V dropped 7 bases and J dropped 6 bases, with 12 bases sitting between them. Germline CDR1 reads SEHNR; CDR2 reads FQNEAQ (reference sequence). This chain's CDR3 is CASTQGRNGYTF. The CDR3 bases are TGTGCCAGCACACAGGGAAGGAATGGCTACACCTTC.

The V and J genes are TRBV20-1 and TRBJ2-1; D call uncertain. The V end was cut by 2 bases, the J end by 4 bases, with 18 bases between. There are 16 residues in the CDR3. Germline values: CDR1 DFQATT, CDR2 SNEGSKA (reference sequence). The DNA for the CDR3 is TGCAGTGCTAGATGGGTCAACCTGTTAGGGTACAATGAGCAGTTCTTC. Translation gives CSARWVNLLGYNEQFF.

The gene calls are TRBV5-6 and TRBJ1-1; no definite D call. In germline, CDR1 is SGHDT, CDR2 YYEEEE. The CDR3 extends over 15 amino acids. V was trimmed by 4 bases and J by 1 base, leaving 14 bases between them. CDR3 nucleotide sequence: TGTGCCAGCAGCGAAGACGGACTGGGGAACACTGAAGCTTTCTTT. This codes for CASSEDGLGNTEAFF.

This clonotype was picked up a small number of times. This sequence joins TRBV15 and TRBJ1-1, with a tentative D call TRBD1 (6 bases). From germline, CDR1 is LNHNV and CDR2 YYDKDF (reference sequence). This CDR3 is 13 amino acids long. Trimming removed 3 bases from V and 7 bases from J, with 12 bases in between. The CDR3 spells CATSRGGAGEAFF. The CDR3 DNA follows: TGTGCCACCAGCAGGGGGGGGGCCGGTGAAGCTTTCTTT.

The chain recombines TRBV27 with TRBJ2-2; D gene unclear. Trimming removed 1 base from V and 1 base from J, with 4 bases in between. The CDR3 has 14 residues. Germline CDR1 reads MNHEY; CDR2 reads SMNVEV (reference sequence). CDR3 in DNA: TGTGCCAGCAGTTTATGGATGAACACCGGGGAGCTGTTTTTT. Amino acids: CASSLWMNTGELFF.

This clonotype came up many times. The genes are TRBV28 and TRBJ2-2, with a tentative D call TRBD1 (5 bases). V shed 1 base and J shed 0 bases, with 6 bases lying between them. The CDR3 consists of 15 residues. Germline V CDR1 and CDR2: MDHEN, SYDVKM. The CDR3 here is CASSLLTANTGELFF. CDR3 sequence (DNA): TGTGCCAGCAGTTTATTGACAGCGAACACCGGGGAGCTGTTTTTT.

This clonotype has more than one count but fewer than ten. The DNA of the CDR3 is TGTGCCAGTAGTATGACCACCTCTGGGGCCAACGTCCTGACTTTC. The encoded protein is CASSMTTSGANVLTF. The chain is built from TRBV19 and TRBJ2-6; D gene ambiguous. The germline gives CDR1 LNHDA, CDR2 SQIVND (reference sequence). V dropped 3 bases and J dropped 0 bases, with 6 bases sitting between them. The CDR3 has 15 residues.

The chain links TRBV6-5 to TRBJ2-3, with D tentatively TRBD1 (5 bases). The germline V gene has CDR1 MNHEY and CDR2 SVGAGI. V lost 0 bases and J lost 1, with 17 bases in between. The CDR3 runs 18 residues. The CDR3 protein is CASSYSPGTGWGTDTQYF. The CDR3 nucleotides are TGTGCCAGCAGTTACTCCCCCGGCACAGGTTGGGGCACAGATACGCAGTATTTT.

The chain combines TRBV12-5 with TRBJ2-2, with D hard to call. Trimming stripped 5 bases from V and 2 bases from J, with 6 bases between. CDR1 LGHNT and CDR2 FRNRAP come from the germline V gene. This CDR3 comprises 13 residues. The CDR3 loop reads CASGATNTGELFF. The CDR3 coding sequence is TGTGCTAGTGGTGCCACAAACACCGGGGAGCTGTTTTTT. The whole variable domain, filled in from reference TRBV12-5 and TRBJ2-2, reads DARVTQTPRHKVTEMGQEVTMRCQPILGHNTVFWYRQTMMQGLELLAYFRNRAPLDDSGMPKDRFSAEMPDATLATLKIQPSEPRDSAVYFCASGATNTGELFFGEGSRLTVL.

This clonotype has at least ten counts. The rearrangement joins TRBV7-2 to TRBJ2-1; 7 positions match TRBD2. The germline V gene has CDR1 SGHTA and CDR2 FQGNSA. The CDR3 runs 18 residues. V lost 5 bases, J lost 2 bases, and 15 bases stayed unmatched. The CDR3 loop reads CASSPRSWSGAPYNEQFF. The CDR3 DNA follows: TGTGCCAGCAGCCCTCGCTCTTGGAGCGGGGCGCCCTACAATGAGCAGTTCTTC.

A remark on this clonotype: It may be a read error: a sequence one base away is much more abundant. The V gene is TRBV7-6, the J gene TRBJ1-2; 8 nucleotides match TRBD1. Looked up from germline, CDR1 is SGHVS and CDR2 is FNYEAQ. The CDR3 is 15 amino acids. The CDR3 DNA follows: TGTGTCAGCAGCTCGTTCTTGGGACAGGCCTATGGCTACACCTTC. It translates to CVSSSFLGQAYGYTF.

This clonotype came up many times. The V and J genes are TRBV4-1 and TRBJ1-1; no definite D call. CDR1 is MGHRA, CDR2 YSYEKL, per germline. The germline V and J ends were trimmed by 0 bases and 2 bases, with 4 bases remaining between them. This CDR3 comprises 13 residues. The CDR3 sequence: CASSQDGNTEAFF. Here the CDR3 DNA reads TGCGCCAGCAGCCAAGATGGTAACACTGAAGCTTTCTTT.

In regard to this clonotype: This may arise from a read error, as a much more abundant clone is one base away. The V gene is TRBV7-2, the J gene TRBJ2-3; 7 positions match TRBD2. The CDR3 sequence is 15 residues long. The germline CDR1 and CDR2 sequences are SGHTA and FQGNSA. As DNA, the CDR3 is TGTGCCGGCAGCTTACGGGACTATATCACAGATACGCAGTATTTT. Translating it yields CAGSLRDYITDTQYF.

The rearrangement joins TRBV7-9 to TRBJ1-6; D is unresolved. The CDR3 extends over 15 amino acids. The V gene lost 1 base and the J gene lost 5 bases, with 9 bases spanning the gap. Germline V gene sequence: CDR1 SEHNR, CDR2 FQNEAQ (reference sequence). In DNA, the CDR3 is TGTGCCAGCAGCTTAGAAGGGCCCCATAATTCACCCCTCCACTTT. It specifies CASSLEGPHNSPLHF. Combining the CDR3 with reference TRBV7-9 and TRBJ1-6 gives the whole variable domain DTGVSQNPRHKITKRGQNVTFRCDPISEHNRLYWYRQTLGQGPEFLTYFQNEAQLEKSRLLSDRFSAERPKGSFSTLEIQRTEQGDSAMYLCASSLEGPHNSPLHFGNGTRLTVT.

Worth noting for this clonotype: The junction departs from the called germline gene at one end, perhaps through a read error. The CDR3 protein is CVSSQGTGELFF. The CDR3 DNA follows: TGTGTCAGCAGCCAGGGTACCGGGGAGCTGTTTTTT. The rearrangement uses TRBV7-6 and TRBJ2-2; D is possibly TRBD1 (5 bases). In germline, CDR1 is SGHVS, CDR2 FNYEAQ. This CDR3 has 12 amino acids.

The CDR3: CASRRMNQPQHF. In nucleotides, the CDR3 is TGTGCCAGCAGGCGGATGAATCAGCCCCAGCATTTT. The V gene is TRBV2, the J gene TRBJ1-5; no firm D call. Trimming removed 6 bases at V and 4 bases at J, with 7 bases between. The CDR3 has 12 residues. Germline CDR1 SNHLY, CDR2 FYNNEI.

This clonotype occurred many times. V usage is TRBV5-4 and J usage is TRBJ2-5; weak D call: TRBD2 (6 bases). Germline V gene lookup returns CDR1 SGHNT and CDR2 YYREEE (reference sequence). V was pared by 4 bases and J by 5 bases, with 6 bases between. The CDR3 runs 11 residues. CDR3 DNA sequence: TGTGCCAGCAGCGCGGGGGAGACCCAGTACTTC. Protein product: CASSAGETQYF.

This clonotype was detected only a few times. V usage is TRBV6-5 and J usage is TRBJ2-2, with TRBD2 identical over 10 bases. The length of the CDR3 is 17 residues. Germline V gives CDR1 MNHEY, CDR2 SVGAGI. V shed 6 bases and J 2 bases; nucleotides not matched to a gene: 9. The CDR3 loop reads CASSPGVAGGNTGELFF. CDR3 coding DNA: TGTGCCAGCAGCCCCGGGGTAGCGGGGGGAAACACCGGGGAGCTGTTTTTT.

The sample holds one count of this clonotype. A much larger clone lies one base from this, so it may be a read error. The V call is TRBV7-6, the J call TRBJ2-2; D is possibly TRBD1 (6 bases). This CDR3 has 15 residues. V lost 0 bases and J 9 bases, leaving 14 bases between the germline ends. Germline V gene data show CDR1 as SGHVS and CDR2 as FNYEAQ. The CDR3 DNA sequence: TGTGCCAGCAGCTTAGCGACAGGCCAGGACTGGGAGCTGTTTTTT. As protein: CASSLATGQDWELFF. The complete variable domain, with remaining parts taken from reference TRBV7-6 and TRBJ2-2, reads GAGVSQSPRYKVTKRGQDVALRCDPISGHVSLYWYRQALGQGPEFLTYFNYEAQQDKSGLPNDRFSAERPEGSISTLTIQRTEQRDSAMYRCASSLATGQDWELFFGEGSRLTVL.

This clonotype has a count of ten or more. In DNA, the CDR3 is TGTGCCAGTAGTGGAATCGGGACTCCCGAAGAGGGCTACACCTTC. Its translation is CASSGIGTPEEGYTF. This chain joins TRBV19 and TRBJ1-2; perhaps TRBD1 as D (5 bases). Germline V CDR1 and CDR2: LNHDA, SQIVND (reference sequence). The CDR3 runs 15 residues. Deletions cut 5 bases from V and 8 bases from J, with 21 bases between.